These 25 T cell receptor beta chains came from one sample sequenced in a study of shared clonotypes between healthy human individuals (TCRdb year 2020). Library generation was performed with the immunoSEQ multiplex PCR assay. TCRdb stores this immuneACCESS table with in-frame sequences only. Part of the clones is absent; in the studies checked, under half of the shortfall reflects unresolved V genes, and no reason is known for the rest. The sample profile shows 2,500,000 or so clones; around 92% of them were found once. The top ten clones comprise more than 0.35% of the sample. Sequenced input: naive CD4+ T cells from PBMCs. Per the publication, the cell subset or site label means: CD45RA+ positively selected. All receptors come from a man aged 18 to 30 in good health. Some clones in this sample may be carry-over from other donors' samples.

The J gene is TRBJ1-4, the V gene TRBV4-3; tentatively, D is TRBD1 (6 bases). Germline V lookup: CDR1 LGHNA, CDR2 YSLEER. The CDR3 runs to 15 residues. Trimming removed 4 bases at V and 6 bases at J, with 15 bases between. CDR3 sequence reads: CASSPWGRGDEKLFF. In nucleotides, the CDR3 is TGCGCCAGCAGCCCCTGGGGCAGGGGCGATGAAAAACTGTTTTTT.

J is TRBJ2-7 and V is TRBV6-1; no reliable D call. Trimming removed 4 bases at V and 4 bases at J, with 8 bases between. Germline lookup yields CDR1 MNHNS and CDR2 SASEGT. This CDR3 spans 12 amino acids. For the CDR3, the DNA is TGTGCCAGCAGTGGCCTCCGATACGAGCAGTACTTC. Translation gives CASSGLRYEQYF.

This chain links TRBV7-9 with TRBJ2-1; D might be TRBD2 (6 bases). CDR3 size: 14 residues. Deletions cut 7 bases from V and 7 bases from J, with 17 bases between. CDR1 and CDR2 from the germline V gene are SEHNR and FQNEAQ (reference sequence). The CDR3 here is CASTDAGKGNEQFF. CDR3 nucleotides: TGTGCCAGCACCGACGCGGGAAAGGGGAATGAGCAGTTCTTC. Drawing the rest from reference TRBV7-9 and TRBJ2-1, the complete variable domain is DTGVSQNPRHKITKRGQNVTFRCDPISEHNRLYWYRQTLGQGPEFLTYFQNEAQLEKSRLLSDRFSAERPKGSFSTLEIQRTEQGDSAMYLCASTDAGKGNEQFFGPGTRLTVL.

The V and J genes are TRBV5-1 and TRBJ2-7, with a tentative D call TRBD1 (5 bases). Germline CDR1 is SGHRS and CDR2 is YFSETQ. The CDR3 is 15 residues long. Trimming pared 6 bases from V and 2 bases from J, leaving 18 bases between. CDR3 amino acids: CASNPGNVGTYEQYF. As DNA, the CDR3 is TGCGCCAGCAACCCAGGGAATGTCGGCACCTACGAGCAGTACTTC.

The rearrangement joins TRBV9 to TRBJ1-6, with D unclear. The germline V gene has CDR1 SGDLS and CDR2 YYNGEE. CDR3 length: 13 residues. V was clipped by 0 bases and J by 8 bases, with 6 bases between them. CDR3 sequence reads: CASSVVVDSPLHF. CDR3 in DNA: TGTGCCAGCAGCGTAGTGGTGGATTCACCCCTCCACTTT.

The CDR3 DNA is TGCGCCAGCAGCTTGGAGGCTACGCAGTATTTT. The encoded protein is CASSLEATQYF. The V call is TRBV5-1, the J call TRBJ2-3; D call uncertain. Germline CDR1 reads SGHRS; CDR2 reads YFSETQ. The CDR3 is 11 residues long. Trimming removed 0 bases at V and 8 bases at J, with 4 bases between.

Regarding this clone: Distinct nucleotide sequences in the sample also encode this CDR3. The genes are TRBV30 and TRBJ2-5; no definite D call. CDR1 is GTSNPN, CDR2 SVGIG, per germline (reference sequence). V dropped 0 bases and J dropped 5 bases, with 13 bases sitting between them. The CDR3 runs to 14 residues. The CDR3 DNA follows: TGTGCCTGGAGTGTACGGCTTGCCGGGGAGACCCAGTACTTC. Translation gives CAWSVRLAGETQYF. Full variable domain (rest looked up from reference TRBV30 and TRBJ2-5): SQTIHQWPATLVQPVGSPLSLECTVEGTSNPNLYWYRQAAGRGLQLLFYSVGIGQISSEVPQNLSASRPQDRQFILSSKKLLLSDSGFYLCAWSVRLAGETQYFGPGTRLLVL.

This chain connects TRBV2 to TRBJ2-3; 7 positions match TRBD2. V dropped 4 bases and J dropped 8; count of bases not matched to a gene: 6. The V gene's germline CDR1 is SNHLY and CDR2 FYNNEI. The CDR3 contains 13 residues. The DNA of the CDR3 is TGTGCCAGCAGTGGAGAGGGGAGGGGTACGCAGTATTTT. Protein: CASSGEGRGTQYF.

This chain connects TRBV15 to TRBJ2-5; unclear D gene. Per the germline V gene, CDR1 is LNHNV and CDR2 is YYDKDF (reference sequence). V was clipped by 9 bases and J by 5 bases, with 10 bases between them. The CDR3 sequence is 11 residues long. DNA of the CDR3: TGTGCCACGGCCCAGTCGGAGACCCAGTACTTC. Translated: CATAQSETQYF.

The chain links TRBV10-3 to TRBJ1-5; D is ambiguous. CDR1 ENHRY and CDR2 SYGVKD come from the germline V gene. The V end was cut by 6 bases, the J end by 0 bases, with 21 bases between. The CDR3 consists of 18 residues. CDR3 bases: TGTGCCATCAGCGACGGTTCCCTCGATCATTATAGCAATCAGCCCCAGCATTTT. As protein: CAISDGSLDHYSNQPQHF.

The rearrangement links TRBV18 to TRBJ1-5, with D maybe TRBD1 (5 bases). Germline V gene lookup returns CDR1 KGHSH and CDR2 LQKENI. With 3 bases removed from V and 0 bases from J, the gap between germline ends came to 12 bases. The CDR3 contains 16 residues. CDR3 DNA: TGTGCCAGCTCACCGTTTGACAGTTATAGCAATCAGCCCCAGCATTTT. Translated, it gives CASSPFDSYSNQPQHF.

The chain recombines TRBV11-2 with TRBJ1-2, with D perhaps matching TRBD1 (6 bases). The CDR3 contains 15 residues. Germline V gene data show CDR1 as SGHAT and CDR2 as FQNNGV. Trimming removed 1 base at V and 4 bases at J, with 13 bases between. DNA of the CDR3: TGTGCCAGCAGCTTAGCCCAGACAGGCCCCTATGGCTACACCTTC. Protein sequence: CASSLAQTGPYGYTF.

The chain recombines TRBV27 with TRBJ2-1; 8 nucleotides agree with TRBD2. V shed 4 bases and J 5 bases; nucleotides not matched to a gene: 7. The CDR3 spans 15 residues. Per the germline V gene, CDR1 is MNHEY and CDR2 is SMNVEV (reference sequence). The CDR3 sequence: CASSSSREGHNEQFF. The CDR3 DNA reads TGTGCCAGCAGTTCCTCCCGGGAGGGTCACAATGAGCAGTTCTTC.

V gene TRBV5-1 combines with J gene TRBJ2-7; D is possibly TRBD2 (5 bases). Trimming pared 4 bases from V and 2 bases from J, leaving 22 bases between. The CDR3 totals 17 residues. The V gene's germline CDR1 is SGHRS and CDR2 YFSETQ. CDR3 sequence (DNA): TGCGCCAGCAGCGTTGAACGGGCGGGCGGACTTCCCTACGAGCAGTACTTC. It yields the protein CASSVERAGGLPYEQYF.

The table lists this clone with a count of one. The chain combines TRBV5-4 with TRBJ2-7; either TRBD1 or TRBD2 may supply D (6 bases each). CDR1 and CDR2 (germline): SGHNT, YYREEE (reference sequence). V lost 4 bases and J lost 7, with 15 bases in between. The CDR3 contains 13 residues. In nucleotides, the CDR3 is TGTGCCAGCAGCGTCACCGGGGGCAGGGAGCAGTACTTC. It is translated as CASSVTGGREQYF.

This clone is a singleton in its sample. The rearrangement joins TRBV6-1 to TRBJ2-7; TRBD1 matches at 8 bases. This CDR3 spans 14 amino acids. Looked up from germline, CDR1 is MNHNS and CDR2 is SASEGT. V lost 8 bases to trimming and J lost 0 bases; unmatched junction nucleotides: 6. CDR3 amino acids: CASGKTGASYEQYF. The CDR3 DNA is TGTGCCAGCGGAAAGACAGGGGCCTCCTACGAGCAGTACTTC.

This sequence joins TRBV2 and TRBJ1-2; tentative D call: TRBD1 (6 bases). Germline V lookup: CDR1 SNHLY, CDR2 FYNNEI. V was cut by 4 bases and J by 7 bases, with 19 bases left in between. The CDR3 has 15 amino acids. The CDR3 loop reads CASSVGQLNPGGYTF. CDR3 bases: TGTGCCAGCAGTGTCGGACAGCTCAACCCAGGTGGCTACACCTTC.

This chain uses TRBV4-3 with TRBJ2-4; D is unresolved. Germline V gene data show CDR1 as LGHNA and CDR2 as YSLEER. Trimming pared 0 bases from V and 3 bases from J, leaving 6 bases between. The CDR3 consists of 14 residues. The chain's CDR3 is CASSQDVRKNIQYF. The CDR3 bases are TGCGCCAGCAGCCAAGATGTCCGCAAAAACATTCAGTACTTC.

The sample holds one count of this clone. The V and J genes are TRBV18 and TRBJ1-2, with D possibly being TRBD1 (6 bases). Germline V gives CDR1 KGHSH, CDR2 LQKENI. The CDR3 has 13 amino acids. Trimming pared 5 bases from V and 7 bases from J, leaving 14 bases between. The CDR3 sequence: CASSSEGVGGYTF. The DNA for the CDR3 is TGTGCCAGCTCATCCGAGGGGGTCGGTGGCTACACCTTC. The full variable domain, its missing parts supplied by reference TRBV18 and TRBJ1-2, is NAGVMQNPRHLVRRRGQEARLRCSPMKGHSHVYWYRQLPEEGLKFMVYLQKENIIDESGMPKERFSAEFPKEGPSILRIQQVVRGDSAAYFCASSSEGVGGYTFGSGTRLTVV.

The gene calls are TRBV11-3 and TRBJ2-4; D possibly corresponds to TRBD2 (6 bases). V was clipped by 5 bases and J by 1 base, with 15 bases between them. CDR1 is SGHNT and CDR2 is YENEEA in the germline V gene. The CDR3 is made up of 16 amino acids. CDR3 loop: CASSVDYPGAKNIQYF. Here the CDR3 DNA reads TGTGCCAGCAGCGTGGACTACCCTGGGGCCAAAAACATTCAGTACTTC.

Concerning this clone itself: This specimen includes other DNA sequences encoding the same CDR3. The V call is TRBV5-4, the J call TRBJ1-4; D is unclear. Germline values: CDR1 SGHNT, CDR2 YYREEE (reference sequence). This CDR3 is built from 13 residues. V gave up 0 bases and J gave up 5 bases, with 5 bases separating them. The CDR3 sequence is CASSLGGNEKLFF. CDR3 nucleotides: TGTGCCAGCAGCTTGGGAGGAAATGAAAAACTGTTTTTT.

The chain uses TRBV11-3 and TRBJ1-1, with a weak D call TRBD1 (5 bases). This CDR3 region has 13 residues. Germline CDR1 reads SGHNT; CDR2 reads YENEEA. V shed 1 base and J shed 8 bases, with 11 bases lying between them. CDR3 loop: CASSLGGTTEAFF. The DNA of the CDR3 is TGTGCCAGCAGCTTAGGAGGGACCACCGAAGCTTTCTTT. The variable domain in full, completed from reference TRBV11-3 and TRBJ1-1, reads EAGVVQSPRYKIIEKKQPVAFWCNPISGHNTLYWYLQNLGQGPELLIRYENEEAVDDSQLPKDRFSAERLKGVDSTLKIQPAELGDSAVYLCASSLGGTTEAFFGQGTRLTVV.

This sequence joins TRBV27 and TRBJ2-7; 7 nucleotides line up with TRBD2. The CDR3 contains 16 residues. CDR1 is MNHEY, CDR2 SMNVEV, per germline (reference sequence). V was clipped by 5 bases and J by 4 bases; unmatched bases: 14. For the CDR3, the DNA is TGTGCCAGCAGTCCGCCAAGGGGAGGGGAGGATTACGAGCAGTACTTC. This codes for CASSPPRGGEDYEQYF.

The CDR3 here is CASRSPGGPDTQYF. Written as DNA, the CDR3 is TGTGCCAGCAGGTCCCCTGGAGGCCCAGATACGCAGTATTTT. V gene TRBV28 combines with J gene TRBJ2-3, with D possibly matching TRBD2 (5 bases). The CDR3 consists of 14 residues. Trimming took off 6 bases at V and 4 bases at J, with 14 bases between the two ends. Germline CDR1 and CDR2: MDHEN and SYDVKM.

J is TRBJ1-1 and V is TRBV9; D remains unclear. V gave up 0 bases and J gave up 4 bases, with 16 bases separating them. CDR1 is SGDLS, CDR2 YYNGEE, per germline. There are 16 residues in the CDR3. The CDR3 sequence is CASSVATDGDSTEAFF. The CDR3 DNA reads as TGTGCCAGCAGCGTAGCTACGGACGGAGATTCCACTGAAGCTTTCTTT.